This T cell receptor (delta chain) was recovered during a study of γδ T cells in repeated Plasmodium falciparum infection. Germline CDR1 TSWWSYY, CDR2 QGS. CDR3 length equals 24 residues. Flow sorting of PBMC yielded separate Vgamma9/Vdelta2+ and Vdelta2-negative gammadelta T cell populations for bulk repertoire analysis. TCRdb re-called the multiplex PCR reads through CATT. The sample carries 93,000 or so delta-chain clones, 0.85% to 1% recorded once. This clone was observed a few times. A far larger clone lies a single base away; this is likely a read error. The identical CDR3 is also encoded by other nucleotide sequences in the sample.

The clonotype originates from a pool of human donors (malaria-infected and uninfected, not separated). Sequenced input: gamma-delta T cells from blood. The chain couples TRDV1 to TRDJ2; 8 bases match TRDD3. The J gene, not given by TCRdb, was assigned here from a germline match of the nucleotide sequence. The CDR3 sequence is CALGVTPTPRVLGVLRGSTAQLFF. The CDR3 DNA reads TGCGCTCTTGGGGTCACTCCTACGCCGAGGGTACTGGGGGTTCTCCGCGGCTCGACAGCACAACTCTTCTTT.